This T cell receptor (beta chain) is from a study of graft-versus-host responses after intestinal transplantation. Background on the study: The whole recipient group had anti-thymocyte globulin induction followed by tacrolimus and steroids for around three years. Notes on the study in general: Patients with graft-donor T cell macrochimerism had high graft-versus-host to host-versus-graft clonal ratios in allografts. Investigators detected GvH clones in recipient marrow, with some emerging earlier in ileum or blood. Peak circulating GvH clone levels tracked with early post-transplant HvG declines.

The CDR3 extends over 14 amino acids. Looked up from germline, CDR1 is SGHVS and CDR2 is FNYEAQ. Unmatched junction bases numbered 6, after V lost 5 bases and J lost 4 bases. Sequenced by immunoSEQ multiplex PCR; TCRdb stores in-frame clones only, minus some. This sample has 95,000 to 110,000 clones, with approximately 84% found just once. As concerns this clone: Its antigen is still unknown.

This clonotype was sampled from a human donor who received an intestinal transplant. The V and J genes are TRBV7-6 and TRBJ2-3; 7 bases map to TRBD1. Material: unstimulated CD4+ T cells sorted from spleen or lymph node cells, obtained before intestinal transplant. CDR3 DNA sequence: TGTGCCAGCAGCACCAGACAGGGCGCAGATACGCAGTATTTT. It codes for CASSTRQGADTQYF.